This is a list of T cell receptor beta chains from one sample in a study of CD8+CD57+ T cells in acquired aplastic anemia. TCRdb called the reads again in MiXCR, with one record for every CDR3 protein. The sample has about 190,000 distinct CDR3 sequences, around 59% seen once. The sample taken for sequencing was sorted CD4+, CD8+, or CD8+CD57+ T cells (not recorded which) from PBMCs. The receptors were gathered from a human donor in good health, serving as a control. CDR3s include the opening cysteine and the closing phenylalanine or tryptophan. D genes are given only for firm matches. Not all rows give a size; the values are once, few, many and, for expanded clones, a class.

V gene,clone size,J gene,D gene,CDR3 protein,CDR3 DNA
TRBV20-1,few,TRBJ2-3,TRBD1,CGAWDRASTDTQYF,TGCGGTGCTTGGGACAGGGCTTCGACAGATACGCAGTATTTT
TRBV12-3/TRBV12-4,NA,TRBJ1-6,NA,CASSLMGGSPLHF,TGTGCCAGCAGTTTAATGGGGGGGTCACCCCTCCACTTT
TRBV25-1,NA,TRBJ1-4,NA,CASTPLRRVKKKLFF,TGTGCCAGCACCCCCCTGCGCAGGGTTAAGAAAAAACTGTTTTTT
TRBV19,NA,TRBJ2-5,NA,CASSAGREGYETQYF,TGTGCCAGTAGTGCGGGTAGGGAAGGTTACGAGACCCAGTACTTC
TRBV27,few,TRBJ2-5,TRBD2,CASSLIGEGTQYF,TGTGCCAGCAGTTTAATCGGGGAGGGGACCCAGTACTTC
TRBV14,NA,TRBJ2-7,NA,CASSLLTGYEQYF,TGTGCCAGCAGCCTCCTCACGGGCTACGAGCAGTACTTC
TRBV6-5,many,TRBJ2-3,TRBD1,CASSSDQGASTDTQYF,TGTGCCAGCAGCTCTGACCAGGGGGCCAGCACAGATACGCAGTATTTT
TRBV19,NA,TRBJ2-7,NA,CASSAHRPGANYEQYF,TGTGCCAGTAGCGCCCACCGACCGGGGGCGAACTACGAGCAGTACTTC
TRBV20-1,many,TRBJ1-3,NA,CSAPTRGSGNTIYF,TGCAGTGCTCCTACTCGGGGCTCTGGAAACACCATATATTTT
TRBV5-6,many,TRBJ1-5,NA,CASSLGQGYQPQHF,TGTGCCAGCAGCTTGGGTCAGGGATACCAGCCCCAGCATTTT
TRBV5-5,many,TRBJ2-2,TRBD1,CASSWGQGTGELFF,TGTGCCAGCAGCTGGGGACAGGGAACCGGGGAGCTGTTTTTT
TRBV7-2,NA,TRBJ2-3,NA,CASSVREGLPPSEYTQYF,TGTGCCAGCAGCGTCCGAGAGGGACTTCCCCCATCAGAGTATACGCAGTATTTT
TRBV20-1,many,TRBJ1-2,TRBD1,CSASPLDRVSGYTF,TGCAGTGCTAGCCCACTGGACAGGGTCAGTGGCTACACCTTC
TRBV12-3/TRBV12-4,many,TRBJ2-7,TRBD1,CASSLAAVTGDEQYF,TGTGCCAGCAGTTTGGCGGCGGTGACAGGGGACGAGCAGTACTTC
TRBV5-1,NA,TRBJ2-5,NA,CASSFGPQETQYF,TGCGCCAGCAGCTTCGGGCCCCAAGAGACCCAGTACTTC
TRBV10-3,many,TRBJ1-1,NA,CAISITGPMNTEAFF,TGTGCCATCAGTATTACAGGGCCCATGAACACTGAAGCTTTCTTT
TRBV11-2,NA,TRBJ1-5,TRBD1,CASSFTGGGNQPQHF,TGTGCCAGCAGCTTTACAGGGGGCGGTAATCAGCCCCAGCATTTT
TRBV7-9,NA,TRBJ1-2,NA,CASSFMTGTATYTF,TGTGCCAGCAGCTTTATGACCGGGACGGCCACATACACCTTC
TRBV7-2,NA,TRBJ1-2,TRBD1,CASSQGIPGQGSGYTF,TGTGCCAGCAGCCAAGGAATCCCGGGACAGGGGTCTGGCTACACCTTC
TRBV6-1,NA,TRBJ1-6,NA,CASSGGGNSPLHF,TGTGCCAGCAGTGGGGGGGGGAACTCACCCCTCCACTTT
TRBV10-2,NA,TRBJ2-7,TRBD1,CASNAGSRGPSLSEQYF,TGCGCCAGCAACGCCGGGAGCAGGGGGCCTTCCTTAAGCGAGCAGTACTTC
TRBV15,NA,TRBJ1-6,NA,CATSRGQVLASNSPLHF,TGTGCCACCAGCAGAGGACAGGTCCTTGCTTCTAATTCACCCCTCCACTTT
TRBV18,few,TRBJ1-1,TRBD1,CASSPGAQGAGRAFF,TGTGCCAGCTCACCAGGGGCACAGGGGGCGGGGAGAGCTTTCTTT
TRBV7-2,NA,TRBJ1-2,NA,CASSMNGRIFGYTF,TGTGCCAGTAGTATGAATGGCAGGATCTTTGGCTACACCTTC
TRBV6-4,NA,TRBJ1-2,TRBD1,CASSLTETGTDGYTF,TGTGCCAGCAGCTTAACCGAAACCGGGACAGATGGCTACACCTTC
TRBV10-3,many,TRBJ1-1,NA,CAISEMGSGMNTEAFF,TGTGCCATCAGTGAGATGGGGAGCGGCATGAACACTGAAGCTTTCTTT
TRBV5-1,NA,TRBJ1-1,NA,CASKLETGASTEAFF,TGCGCCAGCAAATTGGAGACAGGCGCGAGCACTGAAGCTTTCTTT
TRBV7-6,NA,TRBJ2-5,TRBD2,CASSFGGDGETQYF,TGTGCCAGCAGCTTTGGGGGGGACGGGGAGACCCAGTACTTC
TRBV29-1,NA,TRBJ2-5,NA,CSVVVQTQYF,TGCAGCGTTGTTGTTCAGACCCAGTACTTC
TRBV5-1,many,TRBJ2-4,NA,CASSLLGVAAKNIQYF,TGCGCCAGCAGCTTGTTAGGGGTCGCGGCCAAAAACATTCAGTACTTC
TRBV7-6,few,TRBJ2-7,NA,CASSPAGTSSYEQYF,TGTGCCAGCAGCCCCGCCGGGACCTCCTCCTACGAGCAGTACTTC
TRBV2,few,TRBJ2-7,NA,CASSAGAGEQYF,TGTGCCAGCAGTGCCGGGGCCGGCGAGCAGTACTTC
TRBV9,many,TRBJ2-3,TRBD2,CASSEGLAGTQYF,TGTGCCAGCAGCGAGGGACTAGCGGGGACGCAGTATTTT
TRBV9,many,TRBJ2-4,NA,CASSVVPLAKNIQYF,TGTGCCAGCAGCGTAGTGCCCCTAGCCAAAAACATTCAGTACTTC
TRBV7-2,many,TRBJ2-3,NA,CASSLRGGGTDTQYF,TGTGCCAGCAGCTTAAGGGGGGGCGGAACAGATACGCAGTATTTT
TRBV5-4,NA,TRBJ2-7,TRBD2,CASSLLTSGYEQYF,TGTGCCAGCAGCTTGCTGACTAGCGGCTACGAGCAGTACTTC
TRBV5-1,NA,TRBJ1-2,TRBD1,CASSLGPTGRDGYTF,TGCGCCAGCAGCTTGGGGCCGACAGGGCGTGATGGCTACACCTTC
TRBV24-1,NA,TRBJ2-5,NA,CATSDLRGETQYF,TGTGCCACCAGTGATTTGAGGGGGGAGACCCAGTACTTC
TRBV5-5,many,TRBJ2-3,NA,CASSPQAGTDTQYF,TGTGCCAGCAGCCCCCAGGCAGGGACAGATACGCAGTATTTT
TRBV20-1,NA,TRBJ2-1,TRBD2,CSAGTSGGNEQFF,TGCAGTGCTGGGACTAGCGGGGGGAATGAGCAGTTCTTC
TRBV20-1,NA,TRBJ1-5,TRBD1,CSARDIGQGHQPQHF,TGCAGTGCTAGAGATATCGGACAGGGGCATCAGCCCCAGCATTTT
TRBV5-1,NA,TRBJ2-3,TRBD2,CASSLDGTSGTDTQYF,TGCGCCAGCAGCTTGGATGGGACTAGCGGCACAGATACGCAGTATTTT
TRBV5-1,NA,TRBJ1-2,TRBD1,CASSPGQGNYGCTF,TGCGCCAGCAGCCCGGGACAGGGGAACTATGGCTGCACCTTC
TRBV7-2,NA,TRBJ2-5,TRBD2,CASSTWSGTSSVGETQYF,TGTGCCAGCAGCACCTGGTCGGGGACTAGCAGTGTTGGGGAGACCCAGTACTTC
TRBV6-1,many,TRBJ2-1,NA,CASSEGVVSPYNEQFF,TGTGCCAGCAGTGAAGGTGTCGTCAGTCCCTACAATGAGCAGTTCTTC
TRBV20-1,NA,TRBJ2-1,NA,CSARINTGLGINEQFF,TGCAGTGCTAGGATTAATACGGGACTGGGGATCAATGAGCAGTTCTTC
TRBV5-6,many,TRBJ1-2,NA,CASSLAVGGLYGYTF,TGTGCCAGCAGCTTGGCTGTTGGAGGGTTATATGGCTACACCTTC
TRBV29-1,NA,TRBJ1-2,NA,CSVDKGREDYGYTF,TGCAGCGTTGATAAGGGGAGGGAAGACTATGGCTACACCTTC
TRBV7-8,NA,TRBJ2-7,TRBD2,CASSVRTSVYEQYF,TGTGCCAGCAGTGTCCGGACTAGCGTCTACGAGCAGTACTTC
TRBV3-1,NA,TRBJ1-6,TRBD1,CASSHRQGYNSPLHF,TGTGCCAGCAGCCACAGACAGGGTTATAATTCACCCCTCCACTTT
TRBV4-1,NA,TRBJ2-5,NA,CASSNPGVGETQYF,TGCGCCAGCAGCAATCCGGGGGTGGGAGAGACCCAGTACTTC